The 6 T cell receptor beta chains presented below share a single source sample, sequenced in a study of cytomegalovirus exposure and HLA in healthy donors. The PCR employed 60 Vbeta primers together with 13 Jbeta primers. The assay was immunoSEQ multiplex PCR, and TCRdb's table has in-frame clones only and misses some. The data show 160,000 or so clones, roughly 81% seen once. What was sequenced was PBMCs. The receptors come from a woman between 45 and 65 years old in good health and CMV-seronegative.

The chain employs TRBV7-8 and TRBJ1-5; a weak D match, TRBD1 (5 bases). The CDR3 runs 15 residues. V lost 0 bases, J lost 5 bases, and 11 bases lay in between. Germline assignment: CDR1 SGHVS and CDR2 FQNEAQ. The DNA for the CDR3 is TGTGCCAGCAGCTTAGCGGGGGGGGGTTATCAGCCCCAGCATTTT. Protein product: CASSLAGGGYQPQHF.

CDR3 region: CASSVAGTGITGELFF. Written as DNA, the CDR3 is TGTGCCAGCAGCGTAGCCGGGACAGGGATCACCGGGGAGCTGTTTTTT. The J gene is TRBJ2-2, the V gene TRBV9; 9 bases are a match to TRBD1. The germline V gene encodes CDR1 SGDLS and CDR2 YYNGEE. The junction had 4 bases not matched to a gene; V was cut back by 0 bases and J by 4 bases. This CDR3 comprises 16 residues.

The chain couples TRBV2 to TRBJ2-5; 9 nucleotides line up with TRBD2. The V gene's germline CDR1 is SNHLY and CDR2 FYNNEI. V lost 3 bases and J lost 5; bases outside the gene matches: 4. The CDR3 loop spans 14 amino acids. The CDR3 is CASSDFAGGETQYF. CDR3 bases: TGTGCCAGCAGTGATTTCGCGGGGGGGGAGACCCAGTACTTC. The variable domain in full, with the rest retrieved from reference TRBV2 and TRBJ2-5, is EPEVTQTPSHQVTQMGQEVILRCVPISNHLYFYWYRQILGQKVEFLVSFYNNEISEKSEIFDDQFSVERPDGSNFTLKIRSTKLEDSAMYFCASSDFAGGETQYFGPGTRLLVL.

The genes are TRBV7-2 and TRBJ1-1; 10 bases are shared with TRBD1. This CDR3 region has 14 residues. Germline V gives CDR1 SGHTA, CDR2 FQGNSA. Trimming took 1 base from V and 6 from J; bases not matched to a gene: 2. Here the CDR3 reads CASSLEGQGSEAFF. The DNA of the CDR3 is TGTGCCAGCAGCTTAGAGGGACAGGGGTCTGAAGCTTTCTTT.

This chain connects TRBV28 to TRBJ2-6; 9 bases match TRBD1. The CDR3 consists of 21 residues. The J segment lost 2 bases and the V segment lost 4 bases, leaving 18 bases of the junction unmatched. Germline-derived CDR1 and CDR2 are MDHEN and SYDVKM. CDR3 bases: TGTGCCAGCAGTTCCCGAAACCCCAGACAGGGGGGTAGAGCTGGGGCCAACGTCCTGACTTTC. Translation gives CASSSRNPRQGGRAGANVLTF.

This clone was recorded a few times. The chain has TRBV28 and TRBJ2-6, with 10 bases identical to TRBD1. The CDR3 length is 17 residues. The trim removed 2 bases at V and 4 bases at J, leaving 5 bases unmatched. Germline values: CDR1 MDHEN, CDR2 SYDVKM. The CDR3 reads CASSLKTGGRGANVLTF. The CDR3 DNA reads TGTGCCAGCAGTTTAAAGACAGGGGGCAGAGGGGCCAACGTCCTGACTTTC.